The 27 T cell receptor beta chains in this list originate from one sample, sequenced in a study of shared clonotypes between healthy human individuals. Libraries were prepared by immunoSEQ multiplex PCR; TCRdb keeps only in-frame clonotypes and omits some of them. The sample contains 2 million to 2.5 million clones, 80% to 95% of which appear only once. The sample taken for sequencing was naive CD4+ T cells from PBMCs. Subset noted: CD45RA+ positively selected. The receptors derive from a man aged 18 to 29 in good health. Some clones in this sample may be carry-over from other donors' samples.

The sample holds one count of this clone. The V call is TRBV6-1, the J call TRBJ2-1; D call uncertain. The CDR3 loop spans 17 amino acids. Germline-derived CDR1 and CDR2 are MNHNS and SASEGT. Trimming stripped 4 bases from V and 2 bases from J, with 18 bases between. DNA for the CDR3: TGTGCCAGCAGTGTCGAGCCCCTCATGGGGACCTACAATGAGCAGTTCTTC. As protein: CASSVEPLMGTYNEQFF.

The CDR3 nucleotides are TGTGCCAGCAGCCCGACCCCTACCGGGGAGCTGTTTTTT. Amino acid sequence: CASSPTPTGELFF. J is TRBJ2-2 and V is TRBV5-4; unclear D gene. CDR3 length: 13 residues. Trimming took off 4 bases at V and 5 bases at J, with 9 bases between the two ends. Per germline, CDR1 SGHNT and CDR2 YYREEE (reference sequence).

The gene calls are TRBV4-1 and TRBJ2-1, with D tentatively TRBD2 (5 bases). This CDR3 spans 14 amino acids. Trimming shortened V by 4 bases and J by 5 bases, and 12 bases separated the two germline ends. Germline V lookup: CDR1 MGHRA, CDR2 YSYEKL. The CDR3, as DNA: TGCGCCAGCAGCCGACCAGGAGGAGACAATGAGCAGTTCTTC. Amino acid sequence: CASSRPGGDNEQFF.

This chain connects TRBV5-1 to TRBJ2-7; unclear D gene. Germline V gene lookup returns CDR1 SGHRS and CDR2 YFSETQ. The length of the CDR3 is 15 residues. Trimming stripped 5 bases from V and 7 bases from J, with 22 bases between. Written as DNA, the CDR3 is TGCGCCAGCAGTCCTTTCGCAGACGAGTTGGCTGAGCAGTACTTC. Encoded protein: CASSPFADELAEQYF.

The J gene is TRBJ2-2, the V gene TRBV7-9; weak D call: TRBD2 (5 bases). V lost 2 bases and J 5 bases, leaving 6 bases between the germline ends. This CDR3 contains 13 residues. The germline CDR1 and CDR2 sequences are SEHNR and FQNEAQ (reference sequence). The CDR3 reads CASSLSGTGELFF. CDR3 nucleotide sequence: TGTGCCAGCAGCTTAAGCGGTACCGGGGAGCTGTTTTTT.

The V gene is TRBV27, the J gene TRBJ2-3; 7 bases align to TRBD2. Germline-derived CDR1 and CDR2 are MNHEY and SMNVEV (reference sequence). With V trimmed by 1 base and J by 0 bases, 1 base remained unmatched. CDR3 length: 15 amino acids. The CDR3 spells CASSLLRESTDTQYF. The CDR3 DNA reads as TGTGCCAGCAGTTTATTGCGGGAGAGCACAGATACGCAGTATTTT.

This sequence joins TRBV5-1 and TRBJ2-7; 8 positions agree with TRBD2. Germline V gene lookup returns CDR1 SGHRS and CDR2 YFSETQ. The CDR3 is 14 amino acids. The junction had 7 bases not matched to a gene; V was cut back by 4 bases and J by 4 bases. CDR3 sequence (DNA): TGCGCCAGCAGCCCTTTAGCGGGAAATTACGAGCAGTACTTC. It translates to CASSPLAGNYEQYF.

This chain connects TRBV1 to TRBJ1-3. TRBV1 is shown as a pseudogene. The CDR3 is 19 amino acids. The CDR3 reads CTSSQQRGASRGAGNTIYF. CDR3 in DNA: TGCACCAGCAGCCAGCAACGAGGGGCGAGTAGAGGTGCTGGAAACACCATATATTTT.

The chain joins TRBV5-4 to TRBJ2-1; D may be TRBD2 (6 bases). Germline lookup yields CDR1 SGHNT and CDR2 YYREEE (reference sequence). V was cut by 0 bases and J by 9 bases, with 19 bases left in between. The CDR3 consists of 16 residues. This CDR3 reads CASSLARDGRGGEQFF. DNA of the CDR3: TGTGCCAGCAGCTTGGCCCGGGACGGGAGAGGAGGTGAGCAGTTCTTC.

The gene calls are TRBV10-3 and TRBJ2-7; D not resolved. CDR1 and CDR2 from the germline V gene are ENHRY and SYGVKD. The CDR3 runs 14 residues. Trimming pared 2 bases from V and 2 bases from J, leaving 10 bases between. The CDR3 loop is CAISEAAPPYEQYF. Here the CDR3 DNA reads TGTGCCATCAGTGAGGCGGCACCACCCTACGAGCAGTACTTC.

V is TRBV28 and J is TRBJ1-1, with D maybe TRBD1 (6 bases). CDR1 is MDHEN and CDR2 is SYDVKM in the germline V gene. V lost 4 bases and J 2 bases, leaving 11 bases between the germline ends. The CDR3 consists of 14 residues. Here the CDR3 DNA reads TGTGCCAGCAGTTCCGGGGACATCAACACTGAAGCTTTCTTT. Protein: CASSSGDINTEAFF.

This clone has more than one count but fewer than ten. Other DNA sequences in the sample encode the same CDR3. The chain carries TRBV30 and TRBJ1-1, with D possibly matching TRBD1 (5 bases). The CDR3 consists of 13 residues. Trimming pared 0 bases from V and 6 bases from J, leaving 11 bases between. Per germline, CDR1 GTSNPN and CDR2 SVGIG (reference sequence). CDR3 bases: TGTGCCTGGAGTGTAGGCAGGGTAGCTGAAGCTTTCTTT. Protein product: CAWSVGRVAEAFF.

The chain is built from TRBV28 and TRBJ2-5, with TRBD2 as a possible D gene (6 bases). The V gene lost 5 bases and the J gene lost 3 bases, with 19 bases spanning the gap. This CDR3 region has 16 residues. Germline V gene sequence: CDR1 MDHEN, CDR2 SYDVKM. As DNA, the CDR3 is TGTGCCAGCAGTCCCAGCGGTGAGCCGGGGGAAGAGACCCAGTACTTC. Its protein is CASSPSGEPGEETQYF.

The chain couples TRBV4-3 to TRBJ2-5, with 9 bases that match TRBD2. CDR3 length: 17 amino acids. Germline CDR1 and CDR2: LGHNA and YSLEER. Germline trimming cut 3 bases from V and 4 bases from J; bases unmatched to any gene: 12. The CDR3 loop is CASSQDVREGLRETQYF. The CDR3 coding sequence is TGCGCCAGCAGCCAGGATGTGCGGGAGGGCCTTAGAGAGACCCAGTACTTC.

The gene calls are TRBV6-5 and TRBJ2-7; perhaps TRBD1 as D (5 bases). Germline V gene sequence: CDR1 MNHEY, CDR2 SVGAGI. V gave up 7 bases and J gave up 0 bases, with 13 bases separating them. This CDR3 contains 14 residues. The CDR3 here is CASKTTASSYEQYF. In nucleotides, the CDR3 is TGTGCCAGCAAGACGACAGCCAGCTCCTACGAGCAGTACTTC.

The chain carries TRBV18 and TRBJ2-3, with 8 bases that match TRBD1. This CDR3 has 16 residues. J was trimmed by 5 bases and V by 0 bases; bases with no gene match: 7. Germline V gene data show CDR1 as KGHSH and CDR2 as LQKENI. The CDR3 bases are TGTGCCAGCTCACCACCGAGGGCAGGGGGCGTAGATACGCAGTATTTT. Its translation is CASSPPRAGGVDTQYF.

This clone was recorded once. The gene calls are TRBV12-5 and TRBJ2-7; the D gene could be TRBD1 or TRBD2 (5 bases each). V lost 0 bases to trimming and J lost 4 bases, with 16 bases between them. Germline assignment: CDR1 LGHNT and CDR2 FRNRAP. This CDR3 is built from 16 residues. This chain's CDR3 is CASGLVLGTQFYEQYF. The CDR3 DNA reads as TGTGCTAGTGGTTTGGTACTTGGGACCCAATTTTACGAGCAGTACTTC.

This rearrangement joins TRBV5-1 to TRBJ2-5; TRBD1 agrees at 7 bases. This CDR3 has 14 residues. V lost 9 bases to trimming and J lost 5 bases; unmatched junction nucleotides: 13. CDR1 and CDR2 (germline): SGHRS, YFSETQ. Written as DNA, the CDR3 is TGCGCCACCAGGACAGGAAGCCTCGAGGAGACCCAGTACTTC. It codes for CATRTGSLEETQYF.

This chain links TRBV28 with TRBJ2-6, with 10 bases identical to TRBD2. The CDR3 loop spans 19 amino acids. The ends lost 5 bases at V and 4 bases at J; junction bases unmatched: 14. The germline V gene encodes CDR1 MDHEN and CDR2 SYDVKM. CDR3 coding DNA: TGTGCCAGCAGTCGGCCCGGGCTAGCGGGAGCGAAAGGGGCCAACGTCCTGACTTTC. It encodes CASSRPGLAGAKGANVLTF.

A remark on this clone: Other nucleotide sequences in the sample specify the same CDR3. The chain uses TRBV11-3 and TRBJ2-7, with a weak D call TRBD2 (5 bases). Looked up from germline, CDR1 is SGHNT and CDR2 is YENEEA. Trimming pared 3 bases from V and 7 bases from J, leaving 13 bases between. CDR3 length: 13 amino acids. The DNA of the CDR3 is TGTGCCAGCAGCTTGGCCCCGGGGAGAGAGCAGTACTTC. Translated: CASSLAPGREQYF.

The chain has TRBV2 and TRBJ2-5; D is possibly TRBD1 (6 bases). The CDR3 length is 15 residues. Germline V gene data show CDR1 as SNHLY and CDR2 as FYNNEI. V was shortened by 5 bases and J by 5 bases, with 18 bases between the two germline ends. As DNA, the CDR3 is TGTGCCAGCAGTATTTCCGGGGCCCAGGGGGAGACCCAGTACTTC. Translating it yields CASSISGAQGETQYF.

The gene calls are TRBV15 and TRBJ2-7; 11 nucleotides align to TRBD2. The CDR3 loop spans 15 amino acids. CDR1 is LNHNV and CDR2 is YYDKDF in the germline V gene (reference sequence). V trimming: 6 bases; J trimming: 3 bases; junction bases outside the gene matches: 7. The CDR3 region is CATRLLTSGSYEQYF. As DNA, the CDR3 is TGTGCCACCAGATTACTAACTAGCGGGAGCTACGAGCAGTACTTC.

The rearrangement links TRBV7-3 to TRBJ2-2; perhaps D is TRBD1 or TRBD2 (5 bases each). Germline CDR1 reads SGHTA; CDR2 reads FQGTGA. The CDR3 length is 18 residues. V was trimmed by 1 base and J by 7 bases, leaving 22 bases between them. As DNA, the CDR3 is TGTGCCAGCAGCTTAATAAGCTGGGACGACGGTTGGGGCGGGGAGCTGTTTTTT. Its translation is CASSLISWDDGWGGELFF.

The V and J genes are TRBV11-3 and TRBJ2-2; D may correspond to TRBD1 or TRBD2 (7 bases each). Germline CDR1 and CDR2: SGHNT and YENEEA. The germline V and J ends were trimmed by 6 bases and 2 bases, with 13 bases remaining between them. CDR3 length: 15 amino acids. CDR3 sequence: CASSQGGLNTGELFF. CDR3 DNA sequence: TGTGCCAGCAGTCAGGGGGGGCTAAACACCGGGGAGCTGTTTTTT.

In this sample, this clone turned up once. V usage is TRBV7-3 and J usage is TRBJ2-3; D not resolved. Germline CDR1 SGHTA, CDR2 FQGTGA. V gave up 6 bases and J gave up 1 base, with 11 bases separating them. The CDR3 covers 14 residues. In DNA, the CDR3 is TGTGCCAGCAGTTTGGGATTCGGCACAGATACGCAGTATTTT. Amino acids: CASSLGFGTDTQYF.

The chain joins TRBV7-3 to TRBJ2-1, with 12 bases matching TRBD2. This CDR3 has 16 residues. Per germline, CDR1 SGHTA and CDR2 FQGTGA. With V trimmed by 2 bases and J by 4 bases, 3 bases remained unmatched. The CDR3 coding sequence is TGTGCCAGCAGCTTACTAGCGGGAGGGAAATACAATGAGCAGTTCTTC. It is translated as CASSLLAGGKYNEQFF.

This chain links TRBV11-3 with TRBJ2-3, with D unclear. Trimming removed 1 base at V and 2 bases at J, with 7 bases between. Germline-derived CDR1 and CDR2 are SGHNT and YENEEA. The CDR3 runs 14 residues. Here the CDR3 DNA reads TGTGCCAGCAGCTTAGGACGGAACACAGATACGCAGTATTTT. Residues: CASSLGRNTDTQYF.